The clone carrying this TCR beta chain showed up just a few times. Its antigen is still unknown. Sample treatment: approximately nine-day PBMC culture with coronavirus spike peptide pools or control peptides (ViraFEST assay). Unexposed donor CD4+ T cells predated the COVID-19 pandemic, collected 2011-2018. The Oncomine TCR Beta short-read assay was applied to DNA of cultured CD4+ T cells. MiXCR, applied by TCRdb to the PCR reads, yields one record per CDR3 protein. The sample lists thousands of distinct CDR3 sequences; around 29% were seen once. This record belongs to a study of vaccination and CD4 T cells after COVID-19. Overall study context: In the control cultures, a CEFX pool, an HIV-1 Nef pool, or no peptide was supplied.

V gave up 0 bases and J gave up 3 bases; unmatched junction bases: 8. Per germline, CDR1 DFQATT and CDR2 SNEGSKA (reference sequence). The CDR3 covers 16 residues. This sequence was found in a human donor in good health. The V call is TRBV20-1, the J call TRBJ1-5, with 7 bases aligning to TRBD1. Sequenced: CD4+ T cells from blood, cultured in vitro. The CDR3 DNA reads TGCAGTGCTAGAGATTCTGGACAGGCCGACAATCAGCCCCAGCATTTT. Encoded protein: CSARDSGQADNQPQHF.